A selection of T cell receptor beta chains follows, all from one sample in a study of beta chain features in type 1 diabetes. Assay: immunoSEQ multiplex PCR; the TCRdb copy retains only in-frame clones and omits some. The sample holds roughly 160,000 clones; 7.5% to 8.5% are singletons and the top ten take under 0.6%. Sequencing used central memory CD4+ T cells from blood. The receptors here all came from a young man with type 1 diabetes. The CDR3 runs from the conserved cysteine through the conserved F or W. Each record gives: D gene, J gene, V gene, clone size, CDR3 DNA, CDR3 protein. The D gene is left open where the match is weak. Only part of the rows carry a size: once, few, many, or a class if the clone is expanded.

>TRBD2|TRBJ2-7|TRBV18|few
TGTGCCAGCTCCCCCACCGGGGGGGCGGGAGAGCAGTACTTC
CASSPTGGAGEQYF
>TRBD2|TRBJ2-5|TRBV10-3|few
TGTGCCATCAGCCCTAGCGGCCAAGAGACCCAGTACTTC
CAISPSGQETQYF
>-|TRBJ1-6|TRBV4-3|-
TGCGCCAGCAGCCAAGAACCGGGGGGGAATTCACCCCTCCACTTT
CASSQEPGGNSPLHF
>-|TRBJ2-3|TRBV29-1|few
TGCAGCGCCGGGGACTCACGGTCGCCGGGGGATACGCAGTATTTT
CSAGDSRSPGDTQYF
>TRBD1|TRBJ2-1|TRBV2|few
TGTGCCAGCAGTACGGACAGGGGGGGGAATGAGCAGTTCTTC
CASSTDRGGNEQFF
>-|TRBJ1-2|TRBV27|few
TGTGCCAGCAGTTCCCAGGCAGGACAACCTACCTATGGCTACACCTTC
CASSSQAGQPTYGYTF
>TRBD1|TRBJ1-1|TRBV5-1|few
TGCGCCAGCAAAAATCAGGGGGGCACTGAAGCTTTCTTT
CASKNQGGTEAFF
>TRBD1|TRBJ1-5|TRBV4-1|few
TGCGCCAGCAGCCTTGCAGGGGGCGCCGGGAATCAGCCCCAGCATTTT
CASSLAGGAGNQPQHF
>-|TRBJ1-3|TRBV28|few
TGTGCCAGCAGTTTGGTCCAGGGGCCTGGAAACACCATATATTTT
CASSLVQGPGNTIYF
>TRBD2|TRBJ2-5|TRBV18|few
TGTGCCAGCTCTGTGGACTTTAGCGGGGCCCAGTACTTC
CASSVDFSGAQYF
>TRBD1|TRBJ2-3|TRBV28|-
TGTGCCAGCAGATGGGACAGGGGGTTACCAGATACGCAGTATTTT
CASRWDRGLPDTQYF
>TRBD1|TRBJ1-2|TRBV28|few
TGTGCCAGCAACGTAAAACCCGGGACAGATGGCTACACCTTC
CASNVKPGTDGYTF
>TRBD1|TRBJ2-7|TRBV6-1|few
TGTGCCAGCAGTGCGATGACAGGGGGCTACGAGCAGTACTTC
CASSAMTGGYEQYF
>-|TRBJ1-5|TRBV19|-
TGTGCCAGTAGTATTTCAGGGTCGAGTCATCAGCCCCAGCATTTT
CASSISGSSHQPQHF
>-|TRBJ2-1|TRBV9|few
TGTGCCAGCAGCGCGAGTCCAAGCAACGATGAGCAGTTCTTC
CASSASPSNDEQFF
>TRBD1|TRBJ1-2|TRBV9|few
TGTGCCAGCAGCGTAGCGGTAGGGACAGGGGCTGGCTACACCTTC
CASSVAVGTGAGYTF
>TRBD2|TRBJ2-3|TRBV18|-
TGTGCCAGCTCACCACGTTCGCCTAGCGGAATCAGCACAGATACGCAGTATTTT
CASSPRSPSGISTDTQYF
>-|TRBJ2-7|TRBV5-6|-
TGTGCCAGCAGCTACGATAGGGGGTGGTCCGGCGAGCAGTACTTC
CASSYDRGWSGEQYF
>TRBD2|TRBJ2-5|TRBV27|few
TGTGCCAGCAGGCTCGGGAGGGAAGAGACCCAGTACTTC
CASRLGREETQYF
>-|TRBJ2-1|TRBV5-1|-
TGCGCCAGCAGCTTGGGAGGGCTCAAAGGTGATGAGCAGTTCTTC
CASSLGGLKGDEQFF
>-|TRBJ2-7|TRBV28|-
TGTGCCAGCAGTAACCGCGGACAGGAGCAGTACTTC
CASSNRGQEQYF
>-|TRBJ2-3|TRBV9|-
TGTGCCAGCACCTCAAGGGGGTACACAGATACGCAGTATTTT
CASTSRGYTDTQYF
>-|TRBJ1-1|TRBV30|-
TGTGCCTGGAGTCAAATGAGTGGAGCTGAAGCTTTCTTT
CAWSQMSGAEAFF
>TRBD1|TRBJ1-2|TRBV28|few
TGTGCCAGCAGTTCCGGACAGGGGGCTCATGGCTACACCTTC
CASSSGQGAHGYTF
>TRBD1|TRBJ1-2|TRBV13|-
TGTGCCAGCAGACAGGACAGGGCAGGAGGCTACACCTTC
CASRQDRAGGYTF
>-|TRBJ1-2|TRBV28|few
TGTGCCAGCAGCTTAAGGGGGTATAACTATGGCTACACCTTC
CASSLRGYNYGYTF
>-|TRBJ2-7|TRBV27|-
TGTGCCAGCAGCCCTCGGCAGGGAATCTCCTACGAGCAGTACTTC
CASSPRQGISYEQYF
>TRBD2|TRBJ2-6|TRBV27|few
TGTGCCAGCAGTCTCGACGCGGGAGGCTACTTCAGCTCTGGGGCCAACGTCCTGACTTTC
CASSLDAGGYFSSGANVLTF
>TRBD2|TRBJ2-7|TRBV7-2|-
TGTGCCAGCAGCGCCAGCGGGAGGTCCGTCTACGAGCAGTACTTC
CASSASGRSVYEQYF
>-|TRBJ2-3|TRBV6-6|few
TGTGCCAGCAGTTACGCGGGCACAGATACGCAGTATTTT
CASSYAGTDTQYF
>TRBD2|TRBJ2-1|TRBV19|many
TGTGCCAGTAGCGCTAGCGGGGGCTCCATTAGCTCCTACAATGAGCAGTTCTTC
CASSASGGSISSYNEQFF
>TRBD2|TRBJ2-3|TRBV5-1|few
TGCGCCAGCAGCTTGGAGCGGGGAAAAGATACGCAGTATTTT
CASSLERGKDTQYF
>-|TRBJ2-6|TRBV7-2|-
TGTGCCAGCAGCTTAGCGCTAATGGGGAGCTCTGGGGCCAACGTCCTGACTTTC
CASSLALMGSSGANVLTF
>-|TRBJ2-5|TRBV28|few
TGTGCCAGCAGTTCGGAGACCCAGTACTTC
CASSSETQYF
>-|TRBJ2-7|TRBV6-5|-
TGTGCCAGCAGTTACCAACCCGGCGGAGGCTACGAGCAGTACTTC
CASSYQPGGGYEQYF
>-|TRBJ2-2|TRBV9|-
TGTGCCAGCAGCGTAGAGCAGGACACCGGGGAGCTGTTTTTT
CASSVEQDTGELFF